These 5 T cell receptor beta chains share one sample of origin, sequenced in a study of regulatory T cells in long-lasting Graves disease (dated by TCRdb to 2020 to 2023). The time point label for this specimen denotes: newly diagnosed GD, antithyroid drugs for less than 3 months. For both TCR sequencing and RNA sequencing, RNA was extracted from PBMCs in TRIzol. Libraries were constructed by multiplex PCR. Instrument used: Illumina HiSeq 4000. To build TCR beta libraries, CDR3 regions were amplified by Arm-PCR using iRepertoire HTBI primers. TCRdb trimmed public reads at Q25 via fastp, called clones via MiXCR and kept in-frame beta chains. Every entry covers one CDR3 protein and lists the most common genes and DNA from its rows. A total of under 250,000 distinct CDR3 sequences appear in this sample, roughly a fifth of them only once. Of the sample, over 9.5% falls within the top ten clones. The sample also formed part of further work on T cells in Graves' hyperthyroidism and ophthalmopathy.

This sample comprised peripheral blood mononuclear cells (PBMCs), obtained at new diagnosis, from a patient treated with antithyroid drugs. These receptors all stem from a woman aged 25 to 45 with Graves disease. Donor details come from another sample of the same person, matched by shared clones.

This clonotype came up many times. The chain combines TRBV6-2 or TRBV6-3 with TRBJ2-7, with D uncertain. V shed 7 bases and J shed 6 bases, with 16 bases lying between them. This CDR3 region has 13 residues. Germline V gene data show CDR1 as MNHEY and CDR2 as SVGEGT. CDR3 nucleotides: TGTGCCAGCACCAGGTCCCTCGAAGGCGAGCAGTACTTC. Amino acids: CASTRSLEGEQYF.

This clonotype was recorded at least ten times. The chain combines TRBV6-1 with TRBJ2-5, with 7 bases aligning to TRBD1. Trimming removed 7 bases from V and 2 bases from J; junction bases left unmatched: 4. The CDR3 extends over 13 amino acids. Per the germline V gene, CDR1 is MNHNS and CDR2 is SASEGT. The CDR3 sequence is CASMQQGQETQYF. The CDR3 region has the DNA TGTGCCAGCATGCAACAGGGGCAAGAGACCCAGTACTTC.

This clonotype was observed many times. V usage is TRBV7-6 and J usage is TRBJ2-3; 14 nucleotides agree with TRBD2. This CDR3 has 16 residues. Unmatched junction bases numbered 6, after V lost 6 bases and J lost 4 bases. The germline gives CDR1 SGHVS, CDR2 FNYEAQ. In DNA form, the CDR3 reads TGTGCCAGCAGTCTCCCGGGACTAGCGGGAGCAGATACGCAGTATTTT. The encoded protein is CASSLPGLAGADTQYF.

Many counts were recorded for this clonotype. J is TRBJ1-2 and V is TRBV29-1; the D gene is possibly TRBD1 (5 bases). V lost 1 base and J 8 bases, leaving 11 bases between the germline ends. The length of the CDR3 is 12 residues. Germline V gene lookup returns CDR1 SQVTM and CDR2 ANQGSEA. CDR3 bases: TGCAGCGTTGAAGGACAGCTTCAAGGCTACACCTTC. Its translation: CSVEGQLQGYTF.

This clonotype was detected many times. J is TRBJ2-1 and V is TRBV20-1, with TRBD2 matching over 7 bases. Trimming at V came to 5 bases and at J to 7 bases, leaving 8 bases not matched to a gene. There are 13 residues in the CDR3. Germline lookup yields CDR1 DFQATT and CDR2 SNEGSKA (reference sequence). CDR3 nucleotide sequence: TGCAGTGCTCCACGGGGGGTAGGGAATGAGCAGTTCTTC. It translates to CSAPRGVGNEQFF.